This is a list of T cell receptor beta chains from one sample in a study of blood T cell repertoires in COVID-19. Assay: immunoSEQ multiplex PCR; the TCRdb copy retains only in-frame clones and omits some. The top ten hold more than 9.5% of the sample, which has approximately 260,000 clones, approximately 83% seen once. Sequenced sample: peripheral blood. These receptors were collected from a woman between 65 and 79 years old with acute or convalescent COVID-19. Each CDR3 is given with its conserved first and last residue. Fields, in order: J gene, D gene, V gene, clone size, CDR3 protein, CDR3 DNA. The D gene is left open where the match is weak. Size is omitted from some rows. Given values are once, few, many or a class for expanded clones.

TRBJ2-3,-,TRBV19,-,CASSMGGGIADTQYF,TGTGCCAGTAGTATGGGGGGGGGCATCGCAGATACGCAGTATTTT
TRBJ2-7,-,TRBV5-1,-,CASYNSGDEQYF,TGCGCCAGCTACAATTCGGGGGACGAGCAGTACTTC
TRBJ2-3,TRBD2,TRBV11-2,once,CAGAPRGGFTDTQYF,TGTGCCGGCGCCCCCCGCGGGGGGTTCACAGATACGCAGTATTTT
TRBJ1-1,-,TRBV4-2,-,CASSQVQKNTEAFF,TGTGCCAGCAGCCAAGTCCAGAAGAACACTGAAGCTTTCTTT
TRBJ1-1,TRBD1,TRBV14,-,CASSLQGSNTEAFF,TGTGCCAGCAGCCTACAGGGGTCTAACACTGAAGCTTTCTTT
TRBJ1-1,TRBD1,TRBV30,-,CAWSPGGQGYSEAFF,TGTGCCTGGAGTCCTGGGGGACAGGGATACTCTGAAGCTTTCTTT
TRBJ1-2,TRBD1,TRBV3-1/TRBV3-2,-,CASSQSQGAFGYTF,TGTGCCAGCAGCCAAAGTCAGGGGGCGTTCGGCTACACCTTC
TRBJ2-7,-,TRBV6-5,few,CASSYSGVPSYREQYF,TGTGCCAGCAGTTACTCTGGAGTCCCCTCGTACCGAGAGCAGTACTTC
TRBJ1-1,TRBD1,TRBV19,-,CASSTRDRGNTEAFF,TGTGCCAGTAGTACTCGGGACAGAGGGAACACTGAAGCTTTCTTT
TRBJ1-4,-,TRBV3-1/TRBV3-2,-,CASSPGGSEKLFF,TGTGCCAGCAGCCCCGGCGGAAGTGAAAAACTGTTTTTT
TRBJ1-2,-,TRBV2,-,CASSDLRASGYTF,TGTGCCAGCAGCGACCTCAGGGCTAGTGGCTACACCTTC
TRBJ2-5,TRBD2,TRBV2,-,CASSGLAGGLAETQYF,TGTGCCAGCAGTGGACTAGCGGGGGGGCTAGCCGAGACCCAGTACTTC
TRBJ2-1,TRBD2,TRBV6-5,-,CASHPGLAINNEQFF,TGTGCCAGCCACCCGGGACTAGCGATCAACAATGAGCAGTTCTTC
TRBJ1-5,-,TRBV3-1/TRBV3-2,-,CTSSQQGVGNQPQHF,TGTACCAGCAGTCAACAGGGCGTCGGCAATCAGCCCCAGCATTTT
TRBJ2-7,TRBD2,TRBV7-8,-,CASSLSGTSPYEQYF,TGTGCCAGCAGCTTATCCGGGACTAGCCCCTACGAGCAGTACTTC
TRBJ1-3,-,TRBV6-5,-,CASRFQGDGNTIYF,TGTGCCAGCAGGTTTCAGGGTGATGGAAACACCATATATTTT
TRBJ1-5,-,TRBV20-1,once,CSASAEEGNQPQHF,TGCAGTGCTAGTGCAGAGGAGGGCAATCAGCCCCAGCATTTT
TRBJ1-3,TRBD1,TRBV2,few,CARRTGEGNTIYF,TGTGCCCGCCGGACAGGGGAGGGAAACACCATATATTTT
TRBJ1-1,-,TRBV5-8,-,CASSLRLRNTEAFF,TGTGCCAGCAGCTTGCGACTGAGGAACACTGAAGCTTTCTTT
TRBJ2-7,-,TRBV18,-,CASSGAYEQYF,TGTGCCAGCTCAGGAGCCTACGAGCAGTACTTC
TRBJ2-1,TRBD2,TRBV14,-,CASSQRAGGAYNEQFF,TGTGCCAGCAGCCAGAGAGCGGGGGGGGCCTACAATGAGCAGTTCTTC
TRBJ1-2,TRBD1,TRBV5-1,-,CASSPGQGHGYTF,TGCGCCAGCAGCCCGGGACAGGGACACGGCTACACCTTC
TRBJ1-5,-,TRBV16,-,CASSHQQGDQPQHF,TGTGCCAGCAGCCACCAACAGGGCGATCAGCCCCAGCATTTT